The count of the clone carrying this T cell receptor (beta chain) is one. Data came from immunoSEQ multiplex PCR; TCRdb stores just in-frame clones and leaves some out. Here the sample spans tens of thousands of clones, roughly 89% being singletons. The data belong to a study of technical replicates of blood from a handful of donors. This CDR3 is 11 amino acids long. Germline lookup yields CDR1 MNHNS and CDR2 SASEGT. V dropped 6 bases and J dropped 4 bases, with 5 bases sitting between them. The chain carries TRBV6-1 and TRBJ2-3; D gene ambiguous. Sequenced: T cells isolated from PBMCs. The receptor was derived from a human donor in good health. CDR3 sequence (DNA): TGTGCCAGCAGCGTTTCAGATACGCAGTATTTT. It codes for CASSVSDTQYF.